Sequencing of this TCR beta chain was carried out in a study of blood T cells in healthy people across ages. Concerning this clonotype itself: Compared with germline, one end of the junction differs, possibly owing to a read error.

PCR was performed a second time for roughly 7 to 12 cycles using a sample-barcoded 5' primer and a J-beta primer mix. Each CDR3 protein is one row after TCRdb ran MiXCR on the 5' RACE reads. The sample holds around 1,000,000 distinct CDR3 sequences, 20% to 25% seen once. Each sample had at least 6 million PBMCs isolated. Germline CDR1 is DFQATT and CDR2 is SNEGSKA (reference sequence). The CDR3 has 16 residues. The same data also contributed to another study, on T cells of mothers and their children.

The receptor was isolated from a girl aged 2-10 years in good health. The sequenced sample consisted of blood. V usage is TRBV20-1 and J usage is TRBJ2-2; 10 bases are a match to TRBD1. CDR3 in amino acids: CGARDKGQGLTGELFF. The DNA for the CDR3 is TGCGGTGCTAGAGATAAGGGACAGGGGCTCACCGGGGAGCTGTTTTTT.